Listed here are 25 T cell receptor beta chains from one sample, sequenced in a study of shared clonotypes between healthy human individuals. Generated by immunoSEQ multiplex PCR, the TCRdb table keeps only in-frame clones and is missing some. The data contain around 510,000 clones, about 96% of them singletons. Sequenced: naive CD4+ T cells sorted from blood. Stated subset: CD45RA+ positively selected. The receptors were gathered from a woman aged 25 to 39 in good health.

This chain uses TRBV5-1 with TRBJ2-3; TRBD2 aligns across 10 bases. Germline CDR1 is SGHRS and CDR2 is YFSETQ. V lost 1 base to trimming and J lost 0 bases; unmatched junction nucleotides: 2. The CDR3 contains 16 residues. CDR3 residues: CASSLLTSGSTDTQYF. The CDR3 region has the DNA TGCGCCAGCAGCTTGCTGACTAGCGGGAGCACAGATACGCAGTATTTT. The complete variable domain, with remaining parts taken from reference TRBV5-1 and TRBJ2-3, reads KAGVTQTPRYLIKTRGQQVTLSCSPISGHRSVSWYQQTPGQGLQFLFEYFSETQRNKGNFPGRFSGRQFSNSRSEMNVSTLELGDSALYLCASSLLTSGSTDTQYFGPGTRLTVL.

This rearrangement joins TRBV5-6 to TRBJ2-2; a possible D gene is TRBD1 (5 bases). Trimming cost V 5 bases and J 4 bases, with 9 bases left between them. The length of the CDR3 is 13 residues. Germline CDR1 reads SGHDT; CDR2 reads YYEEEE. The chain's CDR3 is CASSTDITGELFF. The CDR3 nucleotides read TGTGCCAGCAGTACGGACATCACCGGGGAGCTGTTTTTT.

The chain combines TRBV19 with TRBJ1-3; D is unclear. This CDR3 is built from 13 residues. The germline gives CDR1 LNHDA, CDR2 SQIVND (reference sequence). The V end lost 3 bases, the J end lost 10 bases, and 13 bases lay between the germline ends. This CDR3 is CASSITAAETIYF. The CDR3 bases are TGTGCCAGTAGTATCACCGCCGCGGAGACCATATATTTT.

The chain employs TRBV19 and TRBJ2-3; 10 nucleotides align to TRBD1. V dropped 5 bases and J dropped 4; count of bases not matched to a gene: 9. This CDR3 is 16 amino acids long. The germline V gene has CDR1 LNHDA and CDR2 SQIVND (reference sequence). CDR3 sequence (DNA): TGTGCCAGTAGTCCAACCCGGGACAGGGGCCCAGATACGCAGTATTTT. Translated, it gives CASSPTRDRGPDTQYF.

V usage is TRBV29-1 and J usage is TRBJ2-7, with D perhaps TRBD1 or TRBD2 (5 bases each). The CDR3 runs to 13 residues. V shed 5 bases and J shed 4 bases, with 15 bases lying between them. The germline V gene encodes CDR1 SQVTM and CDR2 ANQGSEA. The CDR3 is CSVMTVREYEQYF. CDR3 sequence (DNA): TGCAGCGTTATGACAGTGAGGGAGTACGAGCAGTACTTC.

CDR3 amino acids: CASKKGSYEQYF. CDR3 nucleotides: TGTGCCAGCAAAAAGGGCTCCTACGAGCAGTACTTC. The chain recombines TRBV5-8 with TRBJ2-7, with D hard to call. This CDR3 comprises 12 residues. Germline V gene sequence: CDR1 SGHTS, CDR2 YDEGEE. Trimming left V 6 bases short and J 0 bases short, with 7 bases between. Full variable domain (remainder filled in from reference TRBV5-8 and TRBJ2-7): EAGVTQSPTHLIKTRGQQATLRCSPISGHTSVYWYQQALGLGLQFLLWYDEGEERNRGNFPPRFSGRQFPNYSSELNVNALELEDSALYLCASKKGSYEQYFGPGTRLTVT.

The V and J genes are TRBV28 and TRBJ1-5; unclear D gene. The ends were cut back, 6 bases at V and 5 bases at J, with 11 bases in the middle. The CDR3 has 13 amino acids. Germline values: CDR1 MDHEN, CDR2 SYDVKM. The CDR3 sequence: CASSLQQYQPQHF. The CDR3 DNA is TGTGCCAGCAGCCTCCAACAGTATCAGCCCCAGCATTTT.

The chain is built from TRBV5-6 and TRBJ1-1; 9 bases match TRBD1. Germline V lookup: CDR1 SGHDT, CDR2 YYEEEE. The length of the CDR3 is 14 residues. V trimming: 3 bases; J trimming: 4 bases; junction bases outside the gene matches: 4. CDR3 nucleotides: TGTGCCAGCAGCTGGACAGGGGTTAGCACTGAAGCTTTCTTT. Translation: CASSWTGVSTEAFF.

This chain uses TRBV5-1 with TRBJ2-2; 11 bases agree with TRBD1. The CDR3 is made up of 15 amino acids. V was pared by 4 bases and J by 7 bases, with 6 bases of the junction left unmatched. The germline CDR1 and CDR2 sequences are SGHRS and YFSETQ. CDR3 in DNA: TGCGCCAGCAGCCTGGGGACAGGGGGTGACGGGGAGCTGTTTTTT. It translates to CASSLGTGGDGELFF.

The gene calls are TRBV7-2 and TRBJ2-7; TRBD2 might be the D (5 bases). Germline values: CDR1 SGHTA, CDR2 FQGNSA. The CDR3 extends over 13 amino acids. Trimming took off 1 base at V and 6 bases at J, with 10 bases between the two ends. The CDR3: CASSLVGSSEQYF. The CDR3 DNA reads TGTGCCAGCAGCTTAGTAGGGAGCTCCGAGCAGTACTTC.

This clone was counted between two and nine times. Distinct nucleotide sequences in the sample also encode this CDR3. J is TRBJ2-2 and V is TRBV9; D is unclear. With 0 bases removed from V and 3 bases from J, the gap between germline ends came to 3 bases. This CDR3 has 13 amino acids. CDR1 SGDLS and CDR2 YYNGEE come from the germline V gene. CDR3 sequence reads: CASSVVDTGELFF. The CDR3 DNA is TGTGCCAGCAGCGTAGTAGACACCGGGGAGCTGTTTTTT. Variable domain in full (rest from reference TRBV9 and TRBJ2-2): DSGVTQTPKHLITATGQRVTLRCSPRSGDLSVYWYQQSLDQGLQFLIQYYNGEERAKGNILERFSAQQFPDLHSELNLSSLELGDSALYFCASSVVDTGELFFGEGSRLTVL.

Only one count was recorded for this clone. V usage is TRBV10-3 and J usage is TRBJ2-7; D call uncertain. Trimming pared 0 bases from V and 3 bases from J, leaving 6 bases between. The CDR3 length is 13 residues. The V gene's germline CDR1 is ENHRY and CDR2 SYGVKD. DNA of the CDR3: TGTGCCATCAGTGAGTCGGTCATCTACGAGCAGTACTTC. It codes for CAISESVIYEQYF.

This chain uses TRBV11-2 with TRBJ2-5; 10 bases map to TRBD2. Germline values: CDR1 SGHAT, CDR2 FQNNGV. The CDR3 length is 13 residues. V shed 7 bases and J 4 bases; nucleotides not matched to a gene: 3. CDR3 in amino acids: CASKLAGAETQYF. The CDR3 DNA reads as TGTGCCAGCAAGCTAGCGGGAGCAGAGACCCAGTACTTC.

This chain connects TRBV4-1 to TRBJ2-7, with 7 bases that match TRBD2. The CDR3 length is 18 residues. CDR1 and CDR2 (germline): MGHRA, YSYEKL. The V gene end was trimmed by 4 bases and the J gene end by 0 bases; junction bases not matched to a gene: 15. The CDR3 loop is CASSRGLRGLAVSYEQYF. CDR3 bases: TGCGCCAGCAGCCGGGGCCTACGCGGTCTAGCGGTCTCCTACGAGCAGTACTTC.

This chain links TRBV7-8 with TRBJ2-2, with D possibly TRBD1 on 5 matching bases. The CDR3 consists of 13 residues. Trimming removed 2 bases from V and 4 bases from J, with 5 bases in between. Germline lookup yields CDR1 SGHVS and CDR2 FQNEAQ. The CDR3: CASSLQGTGELFF. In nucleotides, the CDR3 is TGTGCCAGCAGCTTACAGGGCACCGGGGAGCTGTTTTTT.

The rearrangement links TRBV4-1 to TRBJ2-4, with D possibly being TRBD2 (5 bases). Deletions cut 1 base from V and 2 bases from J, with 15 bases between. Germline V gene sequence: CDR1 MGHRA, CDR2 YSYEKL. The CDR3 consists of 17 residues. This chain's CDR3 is CASSQGRPRTSKNIQYF. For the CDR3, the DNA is TGCGCCAGCAGCCAAGGCCGTCCGCGGACTTCCAAAAACATTCAGTACTTC.

The CDR3 is CSASASGSYEQYF. For the CDR3, the DNA is TGCAGCGCCAGTGCTAGCGGGAGTTACGAGCAGTACTTC. This chain links TRBV29-1 with TRBJ2-5; 10 bases fit TRBD2. Matching the DNA end better, TRBJ2-7 makes the J call doubtful. The CDR3 is made up of 13 amino acids. CDR1 is SQVTM, CDR2 ANQGSEA, per germline.

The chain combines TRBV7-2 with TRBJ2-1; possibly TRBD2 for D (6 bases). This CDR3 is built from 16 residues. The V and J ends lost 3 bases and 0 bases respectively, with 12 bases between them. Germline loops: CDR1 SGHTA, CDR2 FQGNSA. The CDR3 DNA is TGTGCCAGCAGCTTGGGGGGAGCTGGCTCCTACAATGAGCAGTTCTTC. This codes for CASSLGGAGSYNEQFF.

CDR3 bases: TGTGCCAGCTCACCAAGGGCCAACGCGAACACCGGGGAGCTGTTTTTT. It yields the protein CASSPRANANTGELFF. J is TRBJ2-2 and V is TRBV18, with no clear D. V was trimmed by 2 bases and J by 0 bases, leaving 10 bases between them. CDR1 and CDR2 (germline): KGHSH, LQKENI. This CDR3 has 16 amino acids.

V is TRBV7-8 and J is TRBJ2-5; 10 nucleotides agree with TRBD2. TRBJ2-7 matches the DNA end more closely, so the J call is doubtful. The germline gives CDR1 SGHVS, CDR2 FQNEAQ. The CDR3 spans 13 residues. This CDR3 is CASTRTSGYEQYF. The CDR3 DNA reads TGTGCCAGCACCCGGACTAGCGGCTACGAGCAGTACTTC.

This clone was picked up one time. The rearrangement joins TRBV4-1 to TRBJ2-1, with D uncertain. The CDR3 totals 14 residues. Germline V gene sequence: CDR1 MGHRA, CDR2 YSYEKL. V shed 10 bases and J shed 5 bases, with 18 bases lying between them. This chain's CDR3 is CANKEIRANNEQFF. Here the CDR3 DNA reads TGCGCCAACAAAGAGATCCGGGCAAACAATGAGCAGTTCTTC.

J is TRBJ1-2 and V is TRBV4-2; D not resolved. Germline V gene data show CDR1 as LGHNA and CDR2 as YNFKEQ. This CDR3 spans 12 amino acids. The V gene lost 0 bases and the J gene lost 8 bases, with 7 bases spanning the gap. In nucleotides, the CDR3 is TGTGCCAGCAGCCAAGAGGGTAAAGGCTACACCTTC. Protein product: CASSQEGKGYTF.

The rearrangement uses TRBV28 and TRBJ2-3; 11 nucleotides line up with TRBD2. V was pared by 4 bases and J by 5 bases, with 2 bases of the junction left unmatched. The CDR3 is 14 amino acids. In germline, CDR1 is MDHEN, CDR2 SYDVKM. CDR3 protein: CASSSGLAGDTQYF. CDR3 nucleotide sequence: TGTGCCAGCAGTTCCGGACTAGCGGGAGATACGCAGTATTTT.

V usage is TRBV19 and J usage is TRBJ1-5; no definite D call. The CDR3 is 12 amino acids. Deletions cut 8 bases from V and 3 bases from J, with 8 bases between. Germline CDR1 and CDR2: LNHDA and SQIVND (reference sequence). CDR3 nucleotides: TGTGCCAGTGGACTTTACAATCAGCCCCAGCATTTT. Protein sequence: CASGLYNQPQHF.

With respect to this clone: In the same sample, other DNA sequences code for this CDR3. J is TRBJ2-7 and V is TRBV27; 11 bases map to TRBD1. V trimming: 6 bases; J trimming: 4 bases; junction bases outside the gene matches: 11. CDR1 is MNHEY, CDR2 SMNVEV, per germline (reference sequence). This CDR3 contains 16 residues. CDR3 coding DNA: TGTGCCAGCAGCCAAAGGCCGGGACAGGGGGATTACGAGCAGTACTTC. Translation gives CASSQRPGQGDYEQYF.